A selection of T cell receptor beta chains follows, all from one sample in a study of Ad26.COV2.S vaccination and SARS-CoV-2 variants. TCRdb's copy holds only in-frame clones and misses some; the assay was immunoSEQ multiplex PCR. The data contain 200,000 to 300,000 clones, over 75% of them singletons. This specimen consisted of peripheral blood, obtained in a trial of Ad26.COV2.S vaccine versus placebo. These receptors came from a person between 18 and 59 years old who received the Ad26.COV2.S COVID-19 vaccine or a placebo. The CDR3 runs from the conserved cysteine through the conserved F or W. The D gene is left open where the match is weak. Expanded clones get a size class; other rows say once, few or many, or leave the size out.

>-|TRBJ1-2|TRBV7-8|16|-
CASSLGARVGDYGYTF
TGTGCCAGCAGCTTAGGGGCCAGGGTCGGCGACTATGGCTACACCTTC
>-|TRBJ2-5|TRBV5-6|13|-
CASSLRYQETQYF
TGTGCCAGCAGCTTGAGGTACCAAGAGACCCAGTACTTC
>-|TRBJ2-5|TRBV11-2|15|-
CASTKLGLGQETQYF
TGTGCCAGCACCAAACTGGGACTGGGCCAAGAGACCCAGTACTTC
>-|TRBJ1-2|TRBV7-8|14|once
CASSSNRGVDGYTF
TGTGCCAGCAGCTCGAACCGGGGTGTTGATGGCTACACCTTC
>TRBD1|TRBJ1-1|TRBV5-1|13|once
CASSGTGLTEAFF
TGCGCCAGCAGCGGGACAGGGTTGACTGAAGCTTTCTTT
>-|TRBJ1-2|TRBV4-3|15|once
CASSPNAGTNYGYTF
TGCGCCAGCAGCCCGAACGCAGGGACCAACTATGGCTACACCTTC
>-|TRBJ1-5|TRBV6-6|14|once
CASSHSKGNQPQHF
TGTGCCAGCAGCCATAGTAAGGGCAATCAGCCCCAGCATTTT
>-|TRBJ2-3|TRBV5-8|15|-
CASTGGGFGTDTQYF
TGTGCCAGCACCGGAGGGGGCTTCGGTACAGATACGCAGTATTTT
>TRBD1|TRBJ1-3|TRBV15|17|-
CATSRVDRSDSGNTIYF
TGTGCCACCAGCAGAGTGGACAGGTCCGACTCTGGAAACACCATATATTTT
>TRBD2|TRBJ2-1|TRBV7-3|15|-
CASSLAAGAHNEQFF
TGTGCCAGCAGCTTGGCAGCGGGAGCGCACAATGAGCAGTTCTTC
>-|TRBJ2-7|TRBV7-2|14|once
CASSLFARAGEQYF
TGTGCCAGCAGCTTATTTGCAAGGGCTGGGGAGCAGTACTTC
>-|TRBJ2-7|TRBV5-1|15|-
CASSSIRGSSYEQYF
TGCGCCAGCAGCTCCATCAGGGGAAGCTCCTACGAGCAGTACTTC
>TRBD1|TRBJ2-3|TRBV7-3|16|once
CASSLTKDRGTDTQYF
TGTGCCAGCAGCTTAACGAAGGACAGGGGTACAGATACGCAGTATTTT
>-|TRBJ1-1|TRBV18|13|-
CASSPRGATEAFF
TGTGCCAGCTCACCACGGGGCGCCACTGAAGCTTTCTTT
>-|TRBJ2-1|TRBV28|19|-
CASSLYSHQGGKLGNEQFF
TGTGCCAGCAGTTTATATTCACACCAAGGGGGTAAGCTAGGCAATGAGCAGTTCTTC
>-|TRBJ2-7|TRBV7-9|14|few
CASSPRQVSHEQYF
TGTGCCAGCAGCCCTCGACAGGTATCCCACGAGCAGTACTTC
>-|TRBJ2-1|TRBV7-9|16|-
CASSVEGKVSYNEQFF
TGTGCCAGCAGCGTCGAGGGCAAAGTCTCCTACAATGAGCAGTTCTTC
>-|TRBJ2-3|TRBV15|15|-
CATSRDGVATDTQYF
TGTGCCACCAGCAGAGATGGGGTAGCAACAGATACGCAGTATTTT
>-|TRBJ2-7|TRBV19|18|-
CASSRTGPQAGGGYEQYF
TGTGCCAGTAGCCGGACAGGGCCTCAAGCGGGAGGCGGCTACGAGCAGTACTTC
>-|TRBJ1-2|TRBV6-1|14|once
CASSDRSSIYGYTF
TGTGCCAGCAGTGACAGGTCGTCGATCTATGGCTACACCTTC
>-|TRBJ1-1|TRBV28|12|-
CASSFGGTEAFF
TGTGCCAGCAGTTTCGGGGGTACTGAAGCTTTCTTT
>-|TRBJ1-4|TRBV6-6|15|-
CASRDQGLSNEKLFF
TGTGCCAGCAGGGACCAGGGGCTTAGTAATGAAAAACTGTTTTTT
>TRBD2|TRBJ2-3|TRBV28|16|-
CASSLPRGGRQDTQYF
TGTGCCAGCAGCCTTCCCCGGGGGGGGCGTCAAGATACGCAGTATTTT
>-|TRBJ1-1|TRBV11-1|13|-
CASSLGGLTEAFF
TGTGCCAGCAGCTTAGGGGGACTAACTGAAGCTTTCTTT
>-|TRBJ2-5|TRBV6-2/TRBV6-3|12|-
CASSLNGETQYF
TGTGCCAGCAGTTTAAACGGAGAGACCCAGTACTTC
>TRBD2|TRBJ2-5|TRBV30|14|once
CAWSPGGLGETQYF
TGTGCCTGGAGCCCGGGAGGCCTAGGGGAGACCCAGTACTTC
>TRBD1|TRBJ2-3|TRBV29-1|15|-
CSARGQGDRTDTQYF
TGCAGCGCCCGGGGACAGGGGGATAGAACAGATACGCAGTATTTT
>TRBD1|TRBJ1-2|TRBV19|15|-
CASSIPGGGNYGYTF
TGTGCCAGTAGTATTCCAGGGGGGGGTAACTATGGCTACACCTTC
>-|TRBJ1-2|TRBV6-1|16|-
CASSDFSREVLYGYTF
TGTGCCAGCAGTGATTTCTCCCGGGAGGTTCTCTATGGCTACACCTTC
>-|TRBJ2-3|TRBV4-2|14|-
CASSQDLASDTQYF
TGTGCCAGCAGCCAAGACCTAGCCTCAGATACGCAGTATTTT
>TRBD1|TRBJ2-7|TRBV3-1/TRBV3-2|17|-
CASSQNPTGTGAYEQYF
TGTGCCAGCAGCCAAAACCCTACCGGGACAGGGGCCTACGAGCAGTACTTC
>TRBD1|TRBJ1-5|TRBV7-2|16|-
CASSSTGQGFNQPQHF
TGTGCCAGCAGTTCAACTGGACAGGGTTTCAATCAGCCCCAGCATTTT
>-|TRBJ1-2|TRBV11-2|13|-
CASSFQGSYGYTF
TGTGCCAGCAGCTTTCAAGGGTCCTATGGCTACACCTTC
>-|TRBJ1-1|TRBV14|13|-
CASSQVGGHEAFF
TGTGCCAGCAGCCAAGTCGGCGGTCATGAAGCTTTCTTT
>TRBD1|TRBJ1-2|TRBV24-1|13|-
CATKGAGTYGYTF
TGTGCCACCAAGGGGGCAGGGACCTATGGCTACACCTTC
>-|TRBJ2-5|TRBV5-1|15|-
CASSLEWREGETQYF
TGCGCCAGCAGCTTGGAGTGGCGGGAAGGAGAGACCCAGTACTTC
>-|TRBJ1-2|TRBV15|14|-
CATSRNSGPDGYTF
TGTGCCACCAGCAGAAACAGCGGACCGGATGGCTACACCTTC
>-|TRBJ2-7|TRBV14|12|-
CASSQTTNEQYF
TGTGCCAGCAGCCAAACAACCAACGAGCAGTACTTC
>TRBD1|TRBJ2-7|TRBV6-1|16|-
CASSDMPGQGANEQYF
TGTGCCAGCAGTGATATGCCGGGACAGGGGGCAAACGAGCAGTACTTC
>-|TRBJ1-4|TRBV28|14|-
CASSSAVSLEKLFF
TGTGCCAGCAGTTCCGCAGTTTCCCTTGAAAAACTGTTTTTT
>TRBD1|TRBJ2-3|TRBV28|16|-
CASSLRQGLGTDTQYF
TGTGCCAGCAGTTTAAGACAGGGGTTAGGCACAGATACGCAGTATTTT
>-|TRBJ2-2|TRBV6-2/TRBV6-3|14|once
CASSDRTNTGELFF
TGTGCCAGCAGCGACAGGACGAACACCGGGGAGCTGTTTTTT
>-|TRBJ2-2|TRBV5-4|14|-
CASSLTGTTGELFF
TGTGCCAGCAGCTTGACAGGGACCACCGGGGAGCTGTTTTTT
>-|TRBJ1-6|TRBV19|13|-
CASSGLEGSPLHF
TGTGCCAGTAGTGGCCTAGAGGGATCACCCCTCCACTTT
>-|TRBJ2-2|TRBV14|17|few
CASSQLKGSRVTGELFF
TGTGCCAGCAGCCAGTTAAAGGGCAGTAGGGTCACCGGGGAGCTGTTTTTT
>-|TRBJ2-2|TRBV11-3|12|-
CASSQQGGELFF
TGTGCCAGCAGCCAGCAGGGCGGGGAGCTGTTTTTT
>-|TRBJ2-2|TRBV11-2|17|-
CASSLVLPLRNTGELFF
TGTGCCAGCAGCTTAGTCCTGCCACTAAGAAACACCGGGGAGCTGTTTTTT
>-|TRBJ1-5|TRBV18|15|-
CASSSGHISNQPQHF
TGTGCCAGCTCATCGGGACACATTAGCAATCAGCCCCAGCATTTT
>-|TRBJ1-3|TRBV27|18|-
CASSLQATPGFSGNTIYF
TGTGCCAGCAGTTTACAGGCGACACCAGGCTTCTCTGGAAACACCATATATTTT
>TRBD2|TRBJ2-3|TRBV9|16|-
CASSELAGIPQDTQYF
TGTGCCAGCAGCGAACTAGCGGGGATCCCTCAGGATACGCAGTATTTT
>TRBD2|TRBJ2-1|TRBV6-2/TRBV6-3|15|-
CASSYSSGGVNEQFF
TGTGCCAGCAGTTACTCTTCGGGAGGGGTAAATGAGCAGTTCTTC
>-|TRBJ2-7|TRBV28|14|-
CASRSGTVSYEQYF
TGTGCCAGCAGGTCCGGGACGGTTTCCTACGAGCAGTACTTC
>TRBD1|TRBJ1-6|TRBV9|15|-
CASSARDSPNSPLHF
TGTGCCAGCAGCGCCCGGGACAGCCCTAATTCACCCCTCCACTTT
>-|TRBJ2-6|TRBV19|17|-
CASSRDRWISGANVLTF
TGTGCCAGTAGTAGAGACAGGTGGATCTCTGGGGCCAACGTCCTGACTTTC
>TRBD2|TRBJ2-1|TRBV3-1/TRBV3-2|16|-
CASSQEILAVINEQFF
TGTGCCAGCAGCCAAGAGATACTAGCGGTTATCAATGAGCAGTTCTTC